This section outlines one T cell receptor beta chain sequence together with its context. It lacks a known antigen. Nothing much larger sits one base from this clone, and base qualities are not available. TCRbeta CDR3 regions were amplified from genomic DNA using the immunoSEQ Assay, a bias-controlled multiplex PCR. In the original analysis: Within the assay, amplification of reference gene primers was used to estimate how many nucleated cells each sample contained. To quantify the absolute abundance of each unique TCRbeta CDR3 rearrangement, sequence reads were collapsed and filtered. For each sample, productive Simpson clonality was calculated as the square root of Simpson's diversity index over productive rearrangements. TCRdb's version of the immuneACCESS table is confined to in-frame rearrangements and falls short of the full clone set. An unresolved V gene accounts for under half of the shortfall where checked; the remainder is of unknown origin. V and J calls and clone size are as listed in that table; D and trimming were resolved from the DNA. The table for this sample lists roughly 150,000 clones; more than 60% of them were counted only once. Around 2.8% of the sample belongs to the ten largest clones.

The CDR3 spans 16 residues, from the cysteine through the phenylalanine. Only the CDR3 part of the read is kept: 48 bases, read in frame from the first base. The germline V gene gives CDR1 as LGHNA and CDR2 as YSLEER. The junction carries 10 bases between V and J, which are trimmed by 2 bases and 0 bases respectively. These data are taken from a study of blood T cell repertoires in COVID-19 (dated by TCRdb to about 2020). About the study as a whole: Samples covering the acute and convalescent phases of COVID-19 were provided by collaborators in the United States, Italy and Spain. Nearly every sample came with metadata listing a de-identified subject ID, COVID-19 status, age in years and sex. The samples were drawn from two sources: the first 160 participants of the ongoing ImmuneRACE study, and 1,000 to 1,500 subjects contributed by 6 global collaborators. The repertoires were made available in a free public database intended to serve as a resource for research on the immune response to SARS-CoV-2. Deeply sampled blood TCRbeta repertoires from subjects exposed to, actively infected with, or recovered from COVID-19 were included in the dataset. The prospective study material was composed of cDNA or gDNA derived from T cells, B-cell-depleted T cells, or PBMCs. HLA class I and class II types, where available, came from metadata supplied by the sample provider rather than from assay-based typing.

Broader findings and caveats from the paper: The amount of clinical and demographic metadata varied by source and participant and was provided uncurated.

Collaborating institutions collected whole blood in K2EDTA tubes following their own protocols. For TCRbeta analysis, collaborators shipped samples in one of three forms: frozen whole blood, isolated PBMCs, or DNA extracted from either of those sample types. The V and J segments used are TRBV4-3 and TRBJ2-2; perhaps TRBD1 is the D gene, with 6 bases matching. The sequence was obtained from a man aged 70-80 years with acute or convalescent COVID-19. Sequencing used peripheral blood. The bases read TGCGCCAGCAGCCAAATGACAGGCGCGAACACCGGGGAGCTGTTTTTT. The translation is CASSQMTGANTGELFF.